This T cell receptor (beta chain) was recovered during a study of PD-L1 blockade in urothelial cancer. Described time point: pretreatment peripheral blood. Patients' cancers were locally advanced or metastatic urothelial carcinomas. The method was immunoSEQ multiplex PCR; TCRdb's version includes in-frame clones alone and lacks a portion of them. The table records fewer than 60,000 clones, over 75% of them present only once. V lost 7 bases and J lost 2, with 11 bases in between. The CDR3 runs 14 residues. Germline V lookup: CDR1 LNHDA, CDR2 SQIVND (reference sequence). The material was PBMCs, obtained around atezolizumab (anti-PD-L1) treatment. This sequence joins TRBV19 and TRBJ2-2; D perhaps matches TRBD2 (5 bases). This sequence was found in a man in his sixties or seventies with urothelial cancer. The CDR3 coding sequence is TGTGCCAGTAAGTCGGGATTCAACACCGGGGAGCTGTTTTTT. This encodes CASKSGFNTGELFF.